The present entry profiles one T cell receptor (beta chain) with its context. Its antigen remains unidentified. The sample comes from a study of cytomegalovirus exposure and HLA in healthy donors. These donors were members of the approximately 110-subject validation cohort, a group separate from the approximately 670-subject first cohort. Measured with immunoSEQ multiplex PCR; TCRdb has only the in-frame clones, and not every one. Seen here are about 360,000 clones, roughly 89% observed once, and the top ten hold under 0.95%. Broader study findings: TCR beta chains numbering more than 150 were designated cytomegalovirus-associated.

The CDR3 runs to 14 residues. V was trimmed by 3 bases and J by 8 bases, leaving 14 bases between them. Germline assignment: CDR1 SGHVS and CDR2 FQNEAQ. This chain uses TRBV7-8 with TRBJ2-1; the D gene is possibly TRBD1 (6 bases). The sequence was collected from a woman under 30 in good health and CMV-seronegative. The sequenced sample was PBMCs. For the CDR3, the DNA is TGTGCCAGCAGCTTGGCAGGGGCGTTGGATGAGCAGTTCTTC. Amino acids: CASSLAGALDEQFF.